This record covers a single TCR beta chain. Trimming stripped 4 bases from V and 4 bases from J, with 13 bases between. The CDR3 runs 15 residues. Germline V gene data show CDR1 as KGHDR and CDR2 as SFDVKD. TCRdb keeps only in-frame clones here, not all; method: immunoSEQ multiplex PCR. The sample holds 330,000 or so clones, approximately 89% seen once. The sample belongs to a study of blood T cell repertoires in COVID-19. In the study overall: Samples of COVID-19 (acute and convalescent) were obtained from the United States, Italy and Spain.

This clonotype originated in an older woman with COVID-19, enrolled during active disease. The V gene is TRBV24-1, the J gene TRBJ2-1, with D perhaps TRBD1 (6 bases). Sequencing used peripheral blood. The CDR3 is CATSDRGSYYNEQFF. The CDR3 DNA reads TGTGCCACCAGTGACAGGGGTTCCTATTACAATGAGCAGTTCTTC.